The text below deals with one T cell receptor (beta chain). Its antigen remains unknown. The CDR3 extends over 15 amino acids. Trimming stripped 3 bases from V and 3 bases from J, with 12 bases between. Per germline, CDR1 SNHLY and CDR2 FYNNEI. This sample is drawn from a study of glioma-infiltrating T cells. Using RNA template, CDR3s of TCR alpha and beta were amplified with iRepertoire arm-PCR. Tissue mRNA or PBMC total RNA, 100-400 ng, went into one-step reverse transcription and amplification. MiXCR, applied by TCRdb to the multiplex PCR reads, yields one record per CDR3 protein. The table has 150,000 to 200,000 distinct CDR3 sequences, roughly 32% seen once. Findings and caveats of the study: Tissue-blood divergence was below expectation in non-neoplastic patients, above in gliomas. Very few CDR3 sequences were shared between tissue and blood.

Sequenced input: glioma tissue, nonneoplastic brain tissue, or PBMCs (not recorded which). The sequence came from a human donor with low-grade glioma or glioblastoma, undergoing nonglioma brain surgery, or in good health (not recorded which). J is TRBJ2-1 and V is TRBV2; D might be TRBD2 (6 bases). The CDR3 nucleotides read TGTGCCAGCAGTGACAATAGCGGCCTCTACAATGAGCAGTTCTTC. Translated, it gives CASSDNSGLYNEQFF.